A single sample is the source of the 4 T cell receptor beta chains below, sequenced in a study of T cells after yellow fever vaccination. Via MiXCR, TCRdb re-called the 5' RACE reads, giving one row per CDR3 protein. This table holds roughly 330,000 distinct CDR3 sequences, 6.8% found once. The sequences come from PBMCs, collected more than 35 days after the first yellow fever vaccination. These receptors all come from a young man who received the YFV17D yellow fever vaccine.

The table lists this clonotype with a few counts. J is TRBJ2-7 and V is TRBV12-3 or TRBV12-4; D ambiguous. The CDR3 is 14 amino acids. V was trimmed by 3 bases and J by 1 base, leaving 10 bases between them. CDR3 in amino acids: CASSFGRLSYEQYF. In nucleotides, the CDR3 is TGTGCCAGCAGTTTTGGTCGGCTATCCTACGAGCAGTACTTC.

The CDR3 sequence: CSVGKWGPRDTEAFF. The CDR3 nucleotides read TGCAGCGTTGGGAAGTGGGGCCCCCGGGACACTGAAGCTTTCTTT. The chain links TRBV29-1 to TRBJ1-1, with D perhaps TRBD1 (5 bases). CDR3 size: 15 residues. Germline CDR1 reads SQVTM; CDR2 reads ANQGSEA. Between the trimmed V and J ends, which lost 4 bases and 3 bases, there was a span of 18 bases.

The J gene is TRBJ2-1, the V gene TRBV4-3; 11 positions agree with TRBD2. Germline V gives CDR1 LGHNA, CDR2 YSLEER. The CDR3 spans 17 residues. The ends lost 0 bases at V and 4 bases at J; junction bases unmatched: 5. The CDR3 nucleotides are TGCGCCAGCAGCCAAGATCTGGGGACTAGCGGTTACAATGAGCAGTTCTTC. Protein sequence: CASSQDLGTSGYNEQFF.

This clonotype was observed a few times. A much larger clone differs from this one at a single base, so this may be a read error. DNA of the CDR3: TGTGCCAGCAGCCATGACAATGAGCAGTTCTTC. As protein: CASSHDNEQFF. The chain employs TRBV7-8 and TRBJ2-1; D is undetermined. Between the trimmed V and J ends, which lost 5 bases and 5 bases, there was a span of 4 bases. This CDR3 comprises 11 residues. CDR1 and CDR2 (germline): SGHVS, FQNEAQ.